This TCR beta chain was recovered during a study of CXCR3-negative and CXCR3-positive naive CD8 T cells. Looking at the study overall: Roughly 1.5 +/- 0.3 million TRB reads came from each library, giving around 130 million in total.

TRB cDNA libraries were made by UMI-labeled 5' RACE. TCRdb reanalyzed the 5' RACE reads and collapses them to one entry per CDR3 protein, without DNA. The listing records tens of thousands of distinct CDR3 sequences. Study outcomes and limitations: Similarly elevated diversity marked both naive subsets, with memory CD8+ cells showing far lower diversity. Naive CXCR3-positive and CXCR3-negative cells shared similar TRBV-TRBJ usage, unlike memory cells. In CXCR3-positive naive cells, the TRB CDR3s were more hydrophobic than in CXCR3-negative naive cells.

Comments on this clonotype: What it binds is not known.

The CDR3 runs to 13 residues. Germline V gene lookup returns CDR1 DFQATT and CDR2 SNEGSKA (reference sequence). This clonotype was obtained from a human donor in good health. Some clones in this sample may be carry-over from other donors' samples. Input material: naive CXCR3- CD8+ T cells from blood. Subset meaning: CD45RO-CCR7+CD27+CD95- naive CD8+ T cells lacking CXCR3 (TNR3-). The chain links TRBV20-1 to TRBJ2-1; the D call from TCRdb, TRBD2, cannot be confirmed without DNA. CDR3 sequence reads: CSASGLAYHEQFF.